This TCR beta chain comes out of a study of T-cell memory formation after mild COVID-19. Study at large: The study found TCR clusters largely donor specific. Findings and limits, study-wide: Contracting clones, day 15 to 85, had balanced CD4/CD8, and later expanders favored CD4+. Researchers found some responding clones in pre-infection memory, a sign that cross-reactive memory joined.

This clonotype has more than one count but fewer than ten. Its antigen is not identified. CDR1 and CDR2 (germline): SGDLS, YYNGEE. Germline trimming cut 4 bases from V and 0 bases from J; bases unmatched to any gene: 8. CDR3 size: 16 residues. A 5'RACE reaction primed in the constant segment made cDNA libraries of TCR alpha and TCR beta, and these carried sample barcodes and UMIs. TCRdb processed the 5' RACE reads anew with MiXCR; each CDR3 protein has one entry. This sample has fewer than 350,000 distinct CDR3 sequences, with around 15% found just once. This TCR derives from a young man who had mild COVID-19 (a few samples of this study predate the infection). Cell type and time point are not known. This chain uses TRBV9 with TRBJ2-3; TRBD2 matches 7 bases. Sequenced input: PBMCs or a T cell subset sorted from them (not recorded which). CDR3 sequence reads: CASSSHGRGSTDTQYF. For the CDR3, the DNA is TGTGCCAGCAGCTCTCATGGGCGGGGGAGCACAGATACGCAGTATTTT.